This TCR beta chain was recovered during a study of blood T cell repertoires in COVID-19. About the research overall: Acute-phase and convalescent COVID-19 samples originated in the United States, Italy and Spain. T cells, B-cell-depleted T cells, or PBMCs supplied cDNA or gDNA.

Under the authors' procedure: Amplification with reference gene primers provided the estimates of nucleated cell counts. Assay: immunoSEQ multiplex PCR; the TCRdb copy retains only in-frame clones and omits some. That table furnishes V, J and clone size, whereas the DNA furnished D and trimming. Seen here are around 180,000 clones, roughly 88% observed once, and the top ten hold about 3.9%. Germline-derived CDR1 and CDR2 are SGHVS and FNYEAQ. The CDR3 runs to 16 residues. V was pared by 5 bases and J by 4 bases, with 6 bases of the junction left unmatched. The genes are TRBV7-6 and TRBJ2-6, with 9 bases matching TRBD1. The sequencing input was peripheral blood. This clonotype was sampled from a woman aged 25 to 39 with acute or convalescent COVID-19. CDR3 amino acids: CASSPRTGVGANVLTF. The CDR3, as DNA: TGTGCCAGCAGCCCCCGGACAGGGGTAGGGGCCAACGTCCTGACTTTC.